One and the same sample provided the 21 T cell receptor beta chains below, sequenced in a study of molecular identifiers for immune sequencing clone quantification. From the PCR reads, TCRdb called clonotypes with MiXCR, one entry per CDR3 protein. This sample has roughly 320,000 distinct CDR3 sequences, with roughly 24% found just once. The sequenced material came from naive CD8+ T cells from blood, with Jurkat cell RNA spiked in. The sample's subset: FACS-sorted CD8+CD4-CCR7+CD45RA+ naive T cells. The receptors stem from a human donor in good health. Some libraries in this study had Jurkat cell RNA spiked in.

V is TRBV9 and J is TRBJ2-5; 8 bases are shared with TRBD1. CDR3 length equals 14 residues. Unmatched junction bases numbered 2, after V lost 3 bases and J lost 1 base. CDR1 is SGDLS and CDR2 is YYNGEE in the germline V gene. CDR3 DNA sequence: TGTGCCAGCAGCGCAGGGGGCCCCCAAGAGACCCAGTACTTC. Translating it yields CASSAGGPQETQYF.

V usage is TRBV20-1 and J usage is TRBJ2-1; D not resolved. Germline V gene data show CDR1 as DFQATT and CDR2 as SNEGSKA (reference sequence). This CDR3 is built from 17 residues. Trimming left V 3 bases short and J 2 bases short, with 20 bases between. The CDR3 region has the DNA TGCAGTGCTAGCATACCCGGGTACTATTCTACCTACAATGAGCAGTTCTTC. This translates into CSASIPGYYSTYNEQFF.

The V gene is TRBV7-3, the J gene TRBJ2-3; unclear D gene. Germline V gene sequence: CDR1 SGHTA, CDR2 FQGTGA. Trimming removed 5 bases at V and 1 base at J, with 7 bases between. This CDR3 comprises 13 residues. CDR3 coding DNA: TGTGCCAGCAGCCACTTAGGCACAGATACGCAGTATTTT. Its protein product is CASSHLGTDTQYF.

Remarks on this clonotype: At one end the junction does not follow the germline gene, possibly because of a read error. The chain carries TRBV4-1 and TRBJ2-3, with 7 bases lining up with TRBD1. CDR3 size: 15 residues. CDR1 and CDR2 (germline): MGHRA, YSYEKL. The CDR3 sequence is CTSSQEGQTTDTQYF. CDR3 nucleotides: TGCACCAGCAGCCAAGAGGGACAGACCACAGATACGCAGTATTTT.

This clonotype has ten or more counts. V gene TRBV29-1 combines with J gene TRBJ2-3, with TRBD1 identical over 9 bases. J lost 4 bases, V lost 1 base, and 3 bases had no gene match. Germline assignment: CDR1 SQVTM and CDR2 ANQGSEA. CDR3 length: 14 residues. The CDR3 DNA reads TGCAGCGTTGAAGGGACAGGGGTCGCAGATACGCAGTATTTT. It encodes CSVEGTGVADTQYF.

A word on this clonotype: This CDR3 is missing its conserved last phenylalanine or tryptophan, likely due to a read error. This chain joins TRBV2 and TRBJ2-5; 9 bases align to TRBD2. The germline V gene encodes CDR1 SNHLY and CDR2 FYNNEI. The CDR3 covers 14 residues. The CDR3 here is CATRSGGLRETQYL. Here the CDR3 DNA reads TGTGCAACCCGAAGCGGGGGGCTCAGGGAGACCCAGTACTTG.

A note on this clonotype: A much more abundant neighbour one base away suggests this may be a read error. J is TRBJ2-2 and V is TRBV30; TRBD2 might be the D (6 bases). The germline V gene has CDR1 GTSNPN and CDR2 SVGIG (reference sequence). The CDR3 totals 14 residues. Trimming cost V 2 bases and J 5 bases, with 12 bases left between them. The DNA of the CDR3 is TGTGCCTGGAGTCCTGTGAGCGGGACCGGGGAGCTGTTTTTT. The encoded protein is CAWSPVSGTGELFF.

Only a few counts were recorded for this clonotype. V usage is TRBV28 and J usage is TRBJ2-1, with a weak D call TRBD2 (5 bases). Germline CDR1 MDHEN, CDR2 SYDVKM. V lost 5 bases, J lost 9 bases, and 17 bases lay in between. This CDR3 spans 14 amino acids. CDR3 sequence: CASSPYPEAIEQFF. The DNA for the CDR3 is TGTGCCAGCAGTCCCTACCCGGAGGCGATTGAGCAGTTCTTC.

Note on this clonotype: A much bigger clone sits one base away, suggesting this may be a read error. This chain links TRBV7-9 with TRBJ2-7; 11 bases align to TRBD1. The CDR3 contains 14 residues. CDR1 and CDR2 from the germline V gene are SEHNR and FQNEAQ (reference sequence). The CDR3 DNA is TGTGCCGGCAGCTTCGGGACAGGGGGTGACGAGCAGTACTTC. It is translated as CAGSFGTGGDEQYF.

This clonotype was picked up many times. J is TRBJ1-5 and V is TRBV5-6; TRBD1 might be the D (6 bases). Germline values: CDR1 SGHDT, CDR2 YYEEEE. The V end lost 4 bases, the J end lost 4 bases, and 12 bases lay between the germline ends. This CDR3 has 14 residues. The CDR3 loop is CASSIPQGNQPQHF. CDR3 sequence (DNA): TGTGCCAGCAGCATACCACAGGGAAATCAGCCCCAGCATTTT.

V and J are TRBV29-1 and TRBJ2-2, with 8 bases aligning to TRBD2. After removal of 6 bases from V and 6 bases from J, the junction contained 6 bases not matched to a gene. The CDR3 runs 13 residues. Germline loops: CDR1 SQVTM, CDR2 ANQGSEA. In DNA, the CDR3 is TGCAGCGTCTACGACGGGAGGGCCGGGGAGCTGTTTTTT. This sequence encodes CSVYDGRAGELFF.

The chain uses TRBV20-1 and TRBJ1-1; the D gene is possibly TRBD1 (5 bases). The CDR3 sequence is 15 residues long. Germline CDR1 and CDR2: DFQATT and SNEGSKA (reference sequence). V was shortened by 0 bases and J by 1 base, with 12 bases between the two germline ends. CDR3 region: CSARDRGSGNTEAFF. The CDR3, as DNA: TGCAGTGCTAGAGATCGGGGGTCGGGGAACACTGAAGCTTTCTTT.

This clonotype has a count of ten or more. J is TRBJ1-1 and V is TRBV5-1; D unclear. Germline V CDR1 and CDR2: SGHRS, YFSETQ. Deletions cut 2 bases from V and 0 bases from J, with 8 bases between. The CDR3 covers 14 residues. The CDR3 sequence is CASSFKGVNTEAFF. DNA for the CDR3: TGCGCCAGCAGCTTTAAAGGAGTGAACACTGAAGCTTTCTTT.

Points on this clonotype: A much more abundant neighbour one base away suggests this may be a read error. The chain is built from TRBV28 and TRBJ2-7, with 10 bases fitting TRBD1. Germline V gene lookup returns CDR1 MDHEN and CDR2 SYDVKM. CDR3 length: 15 amino acids. The CDR3 protein is CASSPDRGPSCEQYF. The CDR3 DNA reads as TGTGCCAGCAGCCCTGACAGGGGGCCCTCCTGCGAGCAGTACTTC.

The chain couples TRBV4-3 to TRBJ2-1, with D perhaps matching TRBD2 (6 bases). There are 16 residues in the CDR3. Trimming left V 1 base short and J 2 bases short, with 12 bases between. CDR1 LGHNA and CDR2 YSLEER come from the germline V gene. CDR3 sequence reads: CASSQGQRAAYNEQFF. The CDR3 nucleotides are TGCGCCAGCAGCCAAGGCCAGCGGGCAGCCTACAATGAGCAGTTCTTC.

A few counts support this clonotype. The gene calls are TRBV7-3 and TRBJ2-3; 11 bases map to TRBD2. The CDR3 covers 16 residues. Trimming cost V 1 base and J 0 bases; bases outside gene matches: 0. Germline-derived CDR1 and CDR2 are SGHTA and FQGTGA. DNA for the CDR3: TGTGCCAGCAGCTTAATAGCGGGAGGGAGCACAGATACGCAGTATTTT. Translated, it gives CASSLIAGGSTDTQYF. The entire variable domain, with the rest obtained from reference TRBV7-3 and TRBJ2-3, is as follows: GAGVSQTPSNKVTEKGKYVELRCDPISGHTALYWYRQSLGQGPEFLIYFQGTGAADDSGLPNDRFFAVRPEGSVSTLKIQRTERGDSAVYLCASSLIAGGSTDTQYFGPGTRLTVL.

The chain employs TRBV6-2 or TRBV6-3 and TRBJ1-5; no clear D gene. V dropped 6 bases and J dropped 6 bases, with 18 bases sitting between them. CDR3 length: 15 amino acids. In germline, CDR1 is MNHEY, CDR2 SVGEGT. CDR3 DNA: TGTGCCAGCAGGTCATTGCAAACCCTCGTTCAGCCCCAGCATTTT. It codes for CASRSLQTLVQPQHF.

V and J are TRBV5-1 and TRBJ2-7, with unresolved D. V gave up 0 bases and J gave up 0 bases, with 13 bases separating them. Germline lookup yields CDR1 SGHRS and CDR2 YFSETQ. The CDR3 contains 16 residues. Written as DNA, the CDR3 is TGCGCCAGCAGCTTGGAGGGTCCCATCCTCTCCTACGAGCAGTACTTC. As protein: CASSLEGPILSYEQYF.

This clonotype was seen repeatedly, ten times or more. The chain links TRBV24-1 to TRBJ2-3; 12 bases align to TRBD2. CDR3 size: 17 residues. Germline V gene lookup returns CDR1 KGHDR and CDR2 SFDVKD. V trimming: 2 bases; J trimming: 2 bases; junction bases outside the gene matches: 4. The CDR3 is CATSDWTSGITTDTQYF. CDR3 nucleotides: TGTGCCACCAGTGATTGGACTAGCGGGATAACCACAGATACGCAGTATTTT.

The CDR3 nucleotides are TGCAGTGCTAGAGAAGTGAGCTCCTACGAGCAGTACTTC. Its translation is CSAREVSSYEQYF. This sequence joins TRBV20-1 and TRBJ2-7; D is unclear. Germline assignment: CDR1 DFQATT and CDR2 SNEGSKA (reference sequence). The V and J ends lost 0 bases and 0 bases respectively, with 6 bases between them. CDR3 length equals 13 residues.

The V gene is TRBV7-9, the J gene TRBJ2-7, with D perhaps TRBD1 or TRBD2 (5 bases each). Germline-derived CDR1 and CDR2 are SEHNR and FQNEAQ (reference sequence). CDR3 size: 13 residues. The V end was cut by 9 bases, the J end by 2 bases, with 14 bases between. The CDR3 DNA reads as TGTGCCAGAAGCCCCCGGGACCCCTACGAGCAGTACTTC. Its protein is CARSPRDPYEQYF.